Included here is one T cell receptor (beta chain) sequence, with context. This specimen belongs to a study of blood T cell repertoires in COVID-19. Study background: The samples span acute and convalescent COVID-19 from the United States, Italy and Spain. T cells, B-cell-depleted T cells, or PBMCs supplied cDNA or gDNA.

In the authors' workflow: Quantification of nucleated cells was approximated via reference gene primer amplification. Generated by immunoSEQ multiplex PCR, the TCRdb table keeps only in-frame clones and is missing some. The V and J calls and clone size are taken from that table; D and trimming were inferred from the DNA. The sample consists of over 200,000 clones, about nine tenths of them appearing once. The V gene's germline CDR1 is LNHDA and CDR2 SQIVND (reference sequence). V gave up 1 base and J gave up 3 bases, with 16 bases separating them. The CDR3 runs to 17 residues. The J gene is TRBJ1-5, the V gene TRBV19; maybe TRBD1 (6 bases). The sequenced sample was peripheral blood. The source of this sequence is a woman in her sixties or seventies with acute or convalescent COVID-19. In DNA, the CDR3 is TGTGCCAGTAGTATAGTAAGGAGTGGGGGCTTCAATCAGCCCCAGCATTTT. The encoded protein is CASSIVRSGGFNQPQHF.